These T cell receptor beta chains were read from a single sample in a study of early T cells in non-severe SARS-CoV-2 infection. TCRdb fed the 5' RACE reads into MiXCR, producing one record per CDR3 protein. The sample consists of some 22,000 distinct CDR3 sequences, approximately 5% of them appearing once. The sequencing input was whole blood. These receptors were taken from an adult who was a healthcare worker with PCR-confirmed SARS-CoV-2 infection or an uninfected control (not recorded which). The CDR3 runs from the conserved cysteine through the conserved F or W. The D gene is left open where the match is weak.

. | 12 | TRBV3-1 | CASSQVGDEQFF
. | 15 | TRBV9 | CASSVAQGGPYEQYF
TRBD1 | 14 | TRBV12-3/TRBV12-4 | CASSFGTGTDTQYF
. | 13 | TRBV20-1 | CSASRSEDQPQHF
. | 13 | TRBV9 | CASSTLFNSPLHF
. | 14 | TRBV19 | CASNEDTFSYEQYF
. | 12 | TRBV29-1 | CSVGGYDQPQHF
. | 15 | TRBV28 | CASTQLGGSPYGYTF
TRBD2 | 19 | TRBV6-2/TRBV6-3 | CASSSWTSGGAFYQETQYF
TRBD1 | 14 | TRBV7-2 | CASTYQGATGELFF
TRBD1 | 15 | TRBV4-2 | CASSLGSGQDYEQYF
. | 13 | TRBV5-1 | CASHPGAGETQYF
. | 14 | TRBV4-3 | CASSQGRASYEQYF
TRBD2 | 15 | TRBV6-5 | CASSSSGLVSGELFF
. | 14 | TRBV6-1 | CASSERALNTEAFF